The rows below give T cell receptor beta chains drawn from one sample of a study of OX40 agonist ivuxolimab in advanced cancers. Generated by immunoSEQ multiplex PCR, the TCRdb table keeps only in-frame clones and is missing some. The sample lists about 83,000 clones, less than 90% occurring once. The sample here was CD4+ or CD8+ T cells sorted from blood, taken in a trial of the OX40 agonist ivuxolimab. These receptor sequences come from an adult with an advanced solid tumor such as melanoma, head and neck, liver or kidney cancer. CDR3s include the opening cysteine and the closing phenylalanine or tryptophan. Fields, in order: J gene, clone size, V gene, D gene, CDR3 protein, CDR3 DNA. D genes are given only for firm matches. Where a row states a size, it is once, few, many or the class of an expanded clone; other rows omit it.

>TRBJ2-7|-|TRBV19|-
CASSIEVGIYEQYF
TGTGCCAGTAGTATCGAGGTGGGAATCTACGAGCAGTACTTC
>TRBJ2-7|-|TRBV7-2|TRBD1
CASSYTGQGYEQYF
TGTGCCAGCAGCTACACGGGACAGGGCTACGAGCAGTACTTC
>TRBJ2-3|-|TRBV10-3|TRBD2
CAISEGTSGVVKYF
TGTGCCATCAGTGAGGGGACTAGCGGGGTTGTGAAGTATTTT
>TRBJ1-1|-|TRBV5-1|-
CASSAGGSEAFF
TGCGCCAGCAGCGCGGGGGGTTCTGAAGCTTTCTTT
>TRBJ2-7|-|TRBV7-2|-
CASSLGGQGFSYEQYF
TGTGCCAGCAGCTTAGGCGGGCAGGGATTTTCCTACGAGCAGTACTTC
>TRBJ2-2|-|TRBV19|TRBD1
CASSMVWGQANTGELFF
TGTGCCAGTAGTATGGTTTGGGGACAGGCTAACACCGGGGAGCTGTTTTTT
>TRBJ2-1|-|TRBV5-4|-
CASSLTGSSYNEQFF
TGTGCCAGCAGCTTGACAGGGAGCTCCTACAATGAGCAGTTCTTC
>TRBJ2-7|-|TRBV2|TRBD1
CASGQGKYEQYF
TGTGCCAGCGGACAGGGGAAATACGAGCAGTACTTC
>TRBJ1-5|-|TRBV5-8|TRBD1
CASSLGTGAGLNQPQHF
TGTGCCAGCAGCTTGGGGACAGGGGCCGGCCTCAATCAGCCCCAGCATTTT
>TRBJ2-1|-|TRBV29-1|TRBD1
CSVRTSTGSSYNEQFF
TGCAGCGTTCGAACGTCGACAGGGAGCTCCTACAATGAGCAGTTCTTC
>TRBJ1-2|-|TRBV11-2|TRBD1
CASSLIGTEYGYTF
TGTGCCAGCAGCTTAATTGGGACAGAATATGGCTACACCTTC
>TRBJ1-2|-|TRBV10-3|TRBD1
CAIRGTGSGYTF
TGTGCCATCAGGGGGACAGGGTCTGGCTACACCTTC
>TRBJ2-3|-|TRBV7-9|TRBD2
CASSSPGLAVDTQYF
TGTGCCAGCAGCTCTCCAGGACTAGCGGTGGATACGCAGTATTTT
>TRBJ1-6|-|TRBV7-8|TRBD1
CASSRGDTYRGDNSPLHF
TGTGCCAGCAGCAGGGGGGACACATACAGGGGGGATAATTCACCCCTCCACTTT
>TRBJ2-5|-|TRBV7-2|-
CASSPRTGEETQYF
TGTGCCAGCAGCCCCAGGACCGGCGAGGAGACCCAGTACTTC
>TRBJ2-3|-|TRBV12-5|TRBD2
CASGLSPLRLARTDTQYF
TGTGCTAGTGGTTTGTCCCCCTTGAGACTAGCCCGAACAGATACGCAGTATTTT
>TRBJ1-5|-|TRBV27|-
CASSLISRSNQPQHF
TGTGCCAGCAGTTTAATCTCTCGGAGCAATCAGCCCCAGCATTTT
>TRBJ2-1|-|TRBV6-6|-
CASSSPGPYNEQFF
TGTGCCAGCAGCTCCCCGGGCCCCTACAATGAGCAGTTCTTC
>TRBJ1-5|-|TRBV10-1|-
CASSDDFIKPQHF
TGCGCCAGCAGCGACGACTTTATCAAGCCCCAGCATTTT
>TRBJ2-1|-|TRBV6-1|TRBD2
CASSEAQRGLGIEQFF
TGTGCCAGCAGTGAAGCCCAACGGGGACTAGGTATTGAGCAGTTCTTC
>TRBJ1-1|-|TRBV6-5|-
CASSPGEWTEAFF
TGTGCCAGCAGTCCCGGGGAGTGGACTGAAGCTTTCTTT
>TRBJ2-2|-|TRBV11-2|-
CASSFAGAGGELFF
TGTGCCAGCAGCTTTGCAGGGGCGGGCGGGGAGCTGTTTTTT
>TRBJ1-4|-|TRBV4-2|-
CASSPSFLGANEKLFF
TGTGCCAGCAGCCCATCCTTCCTGGGGGCTAATGAAAAACTGTTTTTT
>TRBJ2-3|-|TRBV9|TRBD2
CASSPVGASGHTQYF
TGTGCCAGCAGCCCCGTCGGGGCTAGCGGTCATACGCAGTATTTT
>TRBJ2-2|-|TRBV12-5|-
CASGLGGAAGELFF
TGTGCTAGTGGTTTAGGGGGGGCCGCAGGGGAGCTGTTTTTT
>TRBJ1-2|-|TRBV7-2|TRBD1
CASSFAGQGFGGYTF
TGTGCCAGCAGCTTCGCTGGACAGGGCTTCGGTGGCTACACCTTC
>TRBJ1-2|few|TRBV7-9|TRBD1
CASSSDRDYGYTF
TGTGCCAGCAGCTCGGACAGGGATTATGGCTACACCTTC
>TRBJ2-3|-|TRBV5-5|TRBD2
CASSQNALAGRTDTQYF
TGTGCCAGCAGCCAAAATGCGCTAGCGGGTCGCACAGATACGCAGTATTTT
>TRBJ2-3|-|TRBV6-1|TRBD2
CASSELLAGGGADTQYF
TGTGCCAGCAGTGAATTACTAGCGGGGGGCGGGGCAGATACGCAGTATTTT
>TRBJ1-2|-|TRBV6-6|-
CASSTANTGNYGYTF
TGTGCCAGCAGTACGGCGAACACAGGGAACTATGGCTACACCTTC
>TRBJ2-1|-|TRBV28|TRBD2
CASTTTGLTLNEQFF
TGTGCCAGCACAACCACGGGACTAACTCTAAATGAGCAGTTCTTC
>TRBJ2-7|-|TRBV7-2|-
CASSLGGRTYEQYF
TGTGCCAGCAGCTTAGGGGGCAGAACCTACGAGCAGTACTTC
>TRBJ2-7|-|TRBV7-8|TRBD1
CASSARTGNYEQYF
TGTGCCAGCAGCGCTCGGACAGGGAACTACGAGCAGTACTTC
>TRBJ1-5|-|TRBV9|-
CASSGGSPGQPQHF
TGTGCCAGCAGCGGGGGCAGCCCCGGTCAGCCCCAGCATTTT
>TRBJ2-6|-|TRBV10-3|-
CAISETRAGGANVLTF
TGTGCCATCAGTGAGACGAGGGCCGGAGGGGCCAACGTCCTGACTTTC
>TRBJ1-3|-|TRBV7-9|-
CASSPAYTIYF
TGTGCCAGCAGCCCCGCATACACCATATATTTT
>TRBJ1-5|-|TRBV27|-
CASSLMAGLNQPQHF
TGTGCCAGCAGTTTAATGGCAGGTTTAAATCAGCCCCAGCATTTT
>TRBJ1-1|-|TRBV30|-
CAWSVLELGKAFF
TGTGCCTGGAGTGTACTCGAGTTAGGAAAAGCTTTCTTT
>TRBJ1-1|-|TRBV6-1|-
CASSETLTEAFF
TGTGCCAGCAGTGAAACTCTCACTGAAGCTTTCTTT
>TRBJ2-4|-|TRBV29-1|-
CSVGGARDEINIQYF
TGCAGCGTGGGGGGGGCCCGGGATGAGATAAACATTCAGTACTTC
>TRBJ1-6|-|TRBV19|-
CASSNAGGYNSPLHF
TGTGCCAGTAGTAACGCTGGGGGATATAATTCACCCCTCCACTTT
>TRBJ1-5|-|TRBV5-8|-
CASSLGHRFHTRGQHF
TGTGCCAGCAGCTTGGGACATCGGTTTCATACACGGGGGCAGCATTTT
>TRBJ1-4|-|TRBV29-1|TRBD1
CTAIQGSNEKLFF
TGCACCGCTATACAGGGGAGTAATGAAAAACTGTTTTTT
>TRBJ2-2|-|TRBV5-8|TRBD1
CASSSWTGNTGELFF
TGTGCCAGCAGCTCGTGGACAGGGAACACCGGGGAGCTGTTTTTT
>TRBJ1-6|-|TRBV6-5|TRBD1
CASSYTGATYNSPLHF
TGTGCCAGCAGTTATACAGGGGCGACCTATAATTCACCCCTCCACTTT
>TRBJ2-3|-|TRBV7-9|TRBD1
CASSLGTGWVPADTQYF
TGTGCCAGCAGCTTAGGGACAGGGTGGGTCCCCGCAGATACGCAGTATTTT
>TRBJ1-5|-|TRBV15|-
CATSETSNQPQHF
TGTGCCACCAGCGAAACGAGCAATCAGCCCCAGCATTTT
>TRBJ2-7|-|TRBV18|-
CASSPPGTYEQYF
TGTGCCAGCTCACCACCAGGGACCTACGAGCAGTACTTC
>TRBJ1-1|-|TRBV29-1|TRBD1
CSVLPGQVNTEAFF
TGCAGCGTCCTTCCGGGACAGGTTAACACTGAAGCTTTCTTT
>TRBJ1-3|-|TRBV19|TRBD1
CASSTGGPPGNTIYF
TGTGCCAGTAGTACAGGGGGTCCCCCTGGAAACACCATATATTTT
>TRBJ2-1|-|TRBV7-2|-
CASSSPTSRDEQFF
TGTGCCAGCAGCTCCCCTACCTCCCGGGATGAGCAGTTCTTC
>TRBJ1-5|once|TRBV6-8|-
CASSQVPNQPQHF
TGTGCCAGCAGCCAGGTTCCTAATCAGCCCCAGCATTTT
>TRBJ1-1|-|TRBV19|TRBD1
CASLPGTANTEAFF
TGTGCCAGTCTACCGGGGACAGCGAACACTGAAGCTTTCTTT
>TRBJ1-6|-|TRBV2|-
CASTRGRQTLNSPLHF
TGTGCCAGCACCCGGGGCAGACAAACCCTTAATTCACCCCTCCACTTT
>TRBJ1-6|-|TRBV6-5|-
CASSYSKGIGNSPLHF
TGTGCCAGCAGTTACTCGAAGGGAATCGGCAATTCACCCCTCCACTTT
>TRBJ1-2|-|TRBV9|TRBD1
CASSTGTVGYTF
TGTGCCAGCAGCACAGGGACAGTCGGCTACACCTTC
>TRBJ1-4|-|TRBV5-6|-
CASSLTGPGEKLFF
TGTGCCAGCAGCTTGACAGGCCCAGGGGAAAAACTGTTTTTT
>TRBJ2-2|few|TRBV7-2|-
CASSLDRGTGELFF
TGTGCCAGCAGCTTAGATCGTGGCACCGGGGAGCTGTTTTTT